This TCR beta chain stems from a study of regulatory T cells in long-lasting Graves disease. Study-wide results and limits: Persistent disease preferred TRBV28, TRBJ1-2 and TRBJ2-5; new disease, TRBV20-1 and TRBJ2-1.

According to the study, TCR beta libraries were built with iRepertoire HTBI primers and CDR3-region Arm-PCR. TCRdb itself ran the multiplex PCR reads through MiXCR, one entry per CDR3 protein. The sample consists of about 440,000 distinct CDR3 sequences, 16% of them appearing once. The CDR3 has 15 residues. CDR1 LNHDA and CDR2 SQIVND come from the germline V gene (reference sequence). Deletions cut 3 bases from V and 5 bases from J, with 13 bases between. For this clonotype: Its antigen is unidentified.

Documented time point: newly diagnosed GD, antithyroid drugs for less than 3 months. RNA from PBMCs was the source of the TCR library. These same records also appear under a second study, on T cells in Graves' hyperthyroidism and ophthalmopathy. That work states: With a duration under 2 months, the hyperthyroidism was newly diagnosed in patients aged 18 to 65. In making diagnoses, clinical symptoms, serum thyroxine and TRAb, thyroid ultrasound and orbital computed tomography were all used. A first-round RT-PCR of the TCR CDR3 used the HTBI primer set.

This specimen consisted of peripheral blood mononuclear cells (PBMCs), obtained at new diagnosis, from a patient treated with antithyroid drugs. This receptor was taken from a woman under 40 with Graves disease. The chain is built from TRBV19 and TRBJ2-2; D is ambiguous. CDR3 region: CASSMDQPGTGELFF. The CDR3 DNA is TGTGCCAGTAGTATGGATCAACCCGGGACCGGGGAGCTGTTTTTT. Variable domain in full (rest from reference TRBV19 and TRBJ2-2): DGGITQSPKYLFRKEGQNVTLSCEQNLNHDAMYWYRQDPGQGLRLIYYSQIVNDFQKGDIAEGYSVSREKKESFPLTVTSAQKNPTAFYLCASSMDQPGTGELFFGEGSRLTVL.